This T cell receptor (beta chain) appears in the sequencing data of a study of blood T cell repertoires in COVID-19. Study-level information: Samples taken during acute and convalescent COVID-19 were collected in the United States, Italy and Spain.

CDR3 length equals 15 residues. CDR1 is LNHDA and CDR2 is SQIVND in the germline V gene (reference sequence). The V gene end was trimmed by 3 bases and the J gene end by 3 bases; junction bases not matched to a gene: 4. This clone came up once. Original methodology: Estimation of nucleated cell counts relied on the amplification of reference gene primers. Profiling relied on immunoSEQ multiplex PCR, and the TCRdb table lists in-frame clones only, not all of them. The V and J calls and clone size come from that table; D and trimming were worked out from the DNA. The table shows 65,000 to 80,000 clones, with roughly nine tenths occurring only once.

Input material: peripheral blood. This TCR derives from a man aged 80 or over in a cohort sampled during active COVID-19. The chain is built from TRBV19 and TRBJ2-3; 9 positions agree with TRBD1. CDR3 sequence (DNA): TGTGCCAGTAGTATCGCCGGGACAGGGACAGATACGCAGTATTTT. It specifies CASSIAGTGTDTQYF. The full variable domain, rest sourced from reference TRBV19 and TRBJ2-3, is DGGITQSPKYLFRKEGQNVTLSCEQNLNHDAMYWYRQDPGQGLRLIYYSQIVNDFQKGDIAEGYSVSREKKESFPLTVTSAQKNPTAFYLCASSIAGTGTDTQYFGPGTRLTVL.